A single sample is the source of the 18 T cell receptor beta chains below, sequenced in a study of T cell responses to AZD1222 COVID-19 vaccine. TCRdb's copy holds only in-frame clones and misses some; the assay was immunoSEQ multiplex PCR. Here the sample spans roughly 140,000 clones, approximately 90% being singletons. The sample consisted of peripheral blood, taken 28 days after the second AZD1222 dose. The receptor source for this set is an adult who received the AZD1222 COVID-19 vaccine.

V usage is TRBV2 and J usage is TRBJ2-1; D might be TRBD2 (5 bases). The CDR3 has 14 amino acids. Germline values: CDR1 SNHLY, CDR2 FYNNEI. Deletions cut 3 bases from V and 8 bases from J, with 14 bases between. The CDR3 loop is CASSDGLAFDEQFF. As DNA, the CDR3 is TGTGCCAGCAGTGATGGACTGGCGTTCGATGAGCAGTTCTTC.

The CDR3 DNA sequence: TGTGCCAGCAGCAAAACCCAGGGCGAAATCTACGAGCAGTACTTC. As protein: CASSKTQGEIYEQYF. The chain employs TRBV21-1 and TRBJ2-7; the table assigns TRBD1, which was not confirmed against the DNA. TRBV21-1 is a documented pseudogene. CDR3 length equals 15 residues.

In its sample, this clone was seen a few times. The chain recombines TRBV19 with TRBJ1-5, with D tentatively TRBD1 (6 bases). The CDR3 extends over 15 amino acids. V was cut by 7 bases and J by 0 bases, with 13 bases left in between. Germline lookup yields CDR1 LNHDA and CDR2 SQIVND (reference sequence). The CDR3 DNA follows: TGTGCCAGTAATCCGACAGGTTTTAGCAATCAGCCCCAGCATTTT. Amino acids: CASNPTGFSNQPQHF.

V is TRBV3-1 (or the pseudogene TRBV3-2) and J is TRBJ1-2; D call uncertain. Trimming shortened V by 1 base and J by 8 bases, and 20 bases separated the two germline ends. CDR1 LGHDT and CDR2 YNNKEL come from the germline V gene (reference sequence). The CDR3 is 16 residues long. CDR3 loop: CASSQGPQVYAGGYTF. The CDR3 region has the DNA TGTGCCAGCAGCCAAGGTCCCCAAGTGTATGCTGGCGGCTACACCTTC.

The J gene is TRBJ2-3, the V gene TRBV6-5, with TRBD1 as a possible D gene (5 bases). The germline V gene has CDR1 MNHEY and CDR2 SVGAGI. The CDR3 covers 13 residues. Trimming pared 11 bases from V and 7 bases from J, leaving 19 bases between. The CDR3 is CAATFGRGYTQYF. CDR3 DNA: TGTGCCGCTACTTTTGGAAGGGGCTATACGCAGTATTTT.

The genes are TRBV4-2 and TRBJ1-4, with D possibly being TRBD1 (5 bases). Per the germline V gene, CDR1 is LGHNA and CDR2 is YNFKEQ. V lost 4 bases and J 7 bases, leaving 10 bases between the germline ends. This CDR3 comprises 13 residues. In DNA, the CDR3 is TGTGCCAGCAGCCTAGGGGTAGGTGAAAAACTGTTTTTT. Protein: CASSLGVGEKLFF.

The chain carries TRBV3-1 (or the pseudogene TRBV3-2) and TRBJ1-2; D uncertain. This CDR3 has 14 amino acids. V lost 3 bases and J lost 2, with 10 bases in between. The germline V gene has CDR1 LGHDT and CDR2 YNNKEL (reference sequence). CDR3 residues: CASSHQDLNYGYTF. The CDR3 bases are TGTGCCAGCAGCCACCAGGACCTGAACTATGGCTACACCTTC.

This chain connects TRBV4-3 to TRBJ1-2; D remains ambiguous. V lost 4 bases and J 4 bases, leaving 16 bases between the germline ends. This CDR3 has 15 amino acids. From germline, CDR1 is LGHNA and CDR2 YSLEER. The CDR3: CASSPLVGGIYGYTF. The DNA for the CDR3 is TGCGCCAGCAGCCCCCTTGTTGGTGGAATCTATGGCTACACCTTC.

As for this clone: The same CDR3 also results from other DNA sequences found in this sample. V usage is TRBV18 and J usage is TRBJ1-1; D is uncertain. Per germline, CDR1 KGHSH and CDR2 LQKENI. V was cut by 2 bases and J by 0 bases, with 4 bases left in between. The CDR3 loop spans 13 amino acids. This chain's CDR3 is CASSPGLNTEAFF. The CDR3 DNA reads TGTGCCAGCTCACCAGGTTTGAACACTGAAGCTTTCTTT.

This clone has just a few counts. The genes are TRBV28 and TRBJ1-2; D might be TRBD1 (6 bases). Trimming pared 5 bases from V and 8 bases from J, leaving 15 bases between. The CDR3 is 13 residues long. CDR1 MDHEN and CDR2 SYDVKM come from the germline V gene. CDR3 region: CASSPNREGGYTF. In DNA, the CDR3 is TGTGCCAGCAGTCCGAACAGGGAAGGGGGCTACACCTTC.

The CDR3 here is CSCAPGETQYF. CDR3 in DNA: TGCAGCTGCGCCCCAGGGGAGACCCAGTACTTC. V and J are TRBV29-1 and TRBJ2-5; D may be TRBD1 (5 bases). V was clipped by 8 bases and J by 5 bases, with 12 bases between them. CDR1 SQVTM and CDR2 ANQGSEA come from the germline V gene. The CDR3 is 11 amino acids.

The chain employs TRBV3-1 (or the pseudogene TRBV3-2) and TRBJ1-4; a possible D gene is TRBD1 (5 bases). The germline gives CDR1 LGHDT, CDR2 YNNKEL (reference sequence). Trimming removed 3 bases from V and 7 bases from J, with 12 bases in between. This CDR3 contains 14 residues. CDR3 nucleotides: TGTGCCAGCAGCCAGGGGGATCGCCGTGAAAAACTGTTTTTT. Encoded protein: CASSQGDRREKLFF.

V is TRBV20-1 and J is TRBJ2-7; 10 nucleotides match TRBD2. This CDR3 region has 15 residues. Trimming at V came to 3 bases and at J to 0 bases, leaving 5 bases not matched to a gene. Per germline, CDR1 DFQATT and CDR2 SNEGSKA (reference sequence). CDR3 residues: CSASTSGTYSYEQYF. The CDR3 DNA follows: TGCAGTGCTAGTACTAGCGGGACGTACTCCTACGAGCAGTACTTC.

V gene TRBV19 combines with J gene TRBJ1-1; D call uncertain. This CDR3 has 16 residues. Trimming left V 0 bases short and J 5 bases short, with 16 bases between. The V gene's germline CDR1 is LNHDA and CDR2 SQIVND (reference sequence). The CDR3 region has the DNA TGTGCCAGTAGTATAGATCCCGACGGGGTAGGGACTGAAGCTTTCTTT. Its translation: CASSIDPDGVGTEAFF.

J is TRBJ1-4 and V is TRBV6-5, with 12 nucleotides matching TRBD1. The J segment lost 12 bases and the V segment lost 4 bases, leaving 9 bases of the junction unmatched. Germline CDR1 MNHEY, CDR2 SVGAGI. The CDR3 is 15 amino acids. CDR3 loop: CASSFPGQGAVELFF. As DNA, the CDR3 is TGTGCCAGCAGTTTCCCGGGACAGGGGGCAGTGGAACTGTTTTTT.

The chain recombines TRBV2 with TRBJ1-2; perhaps TRBD1 as D (5 bases). The CDR3 contains 14 residues. Between the trimmed V and J ends, which lost 0 bases and 4 bases, there was a span of 9 bases. CDR1 SNHLY and CDR2 FYNNEI come from the germline V gene. The CDR3 here is CASSEAPGVYGYTF. CDR3 sequence (DNA): TGTGCCAGCAGTGAAGCGCCGGGGGTCTATGGCTACACCTTC.

The rearrangement links TRBV6-5 to TRBJ2-7, with 14 nucleotides matching TRBD2. Per the germline V gene, CDR1 is MNHEY and CDR2 is SVGAGI. The CDR3 has 15 amino acids. V lost 0 bases and J lost 5; bases outside the gene matches: 0. CDR3 in DNA: TGTGCCAGCAGTTACTCGACTAGCGGGAGGGACGAGCAGTACTTC. This codes for CASSYSTSGRDEQYF.

The gene calls are TRBV19 and TRBJ1-5, with TRBD1 as a possible D gene (5 bases). The V end was cut by 6 bases, the J end by 4 bases, with 16 bases between. The CDR3 extends over 15 amino acids. Germline V gives CDR1 LNHDA, CDR2 SQIVND (reference sequence). CDR3 sequence reads: CASRSPQVLNQPQHF. The CDR3 DNA sequence: TGTGCCAGTAGAAGCCCACAGGTCCTGAATCAGCCCCAGCATTTT.